The 22 T cell receptor beta chains presented below share a single source sample, sequenced in a study of shared T cell receptors in the human thymus (dated by TCRdb to the early 2020s). Library generation was performed with the immunoSEQ multiplex PCR assay. TCRdb carries this immuneACCESS record with in-frame sequences only. Its versions omit some clonotypes, under half of them owing to an unresolved V gene in the studies checked, with the rest unexplained. This sample has about 380,000 clones in its table, and 95% of those were observed once. Around 0.019% of the sample comes from the top ten. The source material was thymocytes. All receptors come from a human donor.

This clone was seen once. The V call is TRBV30, the J call TRBJ2-1, with 9 bases matching TRBD2. J gave up 6 bases and V 4 bases, and 10 bases lay outside the gene matches. CDR1 is GTSNPN, CDR2 SVGIG, per germline (reference sequence). This CDR3 comprises 15 residues. CDR3 sequence: CAWTPSQREVNEQFF. The CDR3 region has the DNA TGTGCCTGGACCCCCTCCCAGCGGGAGGTCAATGAGCAGTTCTTC. The whole variable domain, filled in from reference TRBV30 and TRBJ2-1, reads SQTIHQWPATLVQPVGSPLSLECTVEGTSNPNLYWYRQAAGRGLQLLFYSVGIGQISSEVPQNLSASRPQDRQFILSSKKLLLSDSGFYLCAWTPSQREVNEQFFGPGTRLTVL.

The rearrangement links TRBV13 to TRBJ2-2; 7 bases agree with TRBD1. CDR1 PRHDT and CDR2 FYEKMQ come from the germline V gene (reference sequence). The length of the CDR3 is 15 residues. J gave up 3 bases and V 4 bases, and 5 bases lay outside the gene matches. Here the CDR3 DNA reads TGTGCCAGCAGCTCGGGGACAGACGACACCGGGGAGCTGTTTTTT. It codes for CASSSGTDDTGELFF.

This CDR3 is CASSQDSAELTCNYGYTF. The DNA for the CDR3 is TGTGCCAGCAGCCAAGATTCGGCAGAGCTGACTTGTAACTATGGCTACACCTTC. The chain links TRBV4-2 to TRBJ1-2; D remains unclear. V lost 0 bases and J lost 1, with 18 bases in between. This CDR3 has 18 amino acids. Germline V lookup: CDR1 LGHNA, CDR2 YNFKEQ.

The chain uses TRBV5-6 and TRBJ2-3; TRBD1 matches at 8 bases. This CDR3 has 12 amino acids. Germline V gene data show CDR1 as SGHDT and CDR2 as YYEEEE. Trimming at V came to 0 bases and at J to 13 bases, leaving 4 bases not matched to a gene. The CDR3 nucleotides are TGTGCCAGCAGCTTGGTCAGGGGGCGCGAGTATTTT. Its protein is CASSLVRGREYF.

The chain links TRBV4-3 to TRBJ2-3; 8 positions agree with TRBD2. V shed 4 bases and J 3 bases; nucleotides not matched to a gene: 18. The CDR3 is 19 amino acids. The V gene's germline CDR1 is LGHNA and CDR2 YSLEER. Here the CDR3 reads CASSPEQFERELKTDTQYF. The CDR3 nucleotides are TGCGCCAGCAGCCCAGAGCAGTTCGAGCGGGAGTTGAAGACAGATACGCAGTATTTT.

This clone was counted a single time. The chain links TRBV6-1 to TRBJ1-2; perhaps TRBD1 as D (6 bases). CDR1 MNHNS and CDR2 SASEGT come from the germline V gene. This CDR3 comprises 15 residues. The germline V and J ends were trimmed by 6 bases and 7 bases, with 21 bases remaining between them. CDR3 sequence reads: CASRSGTQVPGGYTF. The CDR3 region has the DNA TGTGCCAGCAGATCCGGGACACAGGTCCCGGGTGGCTACACCTTC.

The rearrangement uses TRBV28 and TRBJ1-4; no firm D call. Germline V gives CDR1 MDHEN, CDR2 SYDVKM. The CDR3 is 13 residues long. Trimming took 6 bases from V and 2 from J, leaving 7 bases between them. The CDR3 loop reads CASSRFTNEKLFF. As DNA, the CDR3 is TGTGCCAGCAGCCGATTCACTAATGAAAAACTGTTTTTT.

The chain links TRBV7-6 to TRBJ2-5; D is unresolved. The CDR3 is 12 residues long. CDR1 and CDR2 (germline): SGHVS, FNYEAQ. Trimming stripped 3 bases from V and 5 bases from J, with 7 bases between. The CDR3: CASSFSGETQYF. The CDR3 nucleotides read TGTGCCAGCAGCTTCAGTGGGGAGACCCAGTACTTC.

The chain carries TRBV4-3 and TRBJ2-1, with D possibly TRBD1 on 5 matching bases. The CDR3 length is 18 residues. Trimming stripped 0 bases from V and 7 bases from J, with 22 bases between. Germline CDR1 is LGHNA and CDR2 is YSLEER. The CDR3, as DNA: TGCGCCAGCAGCCAAGATTCTGGGGCAGGATGGGGAAGAAATGAGCAGTTCTTC. Residues: CASSQDSGAGWGRNEQFF.

The count of this clone is one. V is TRBV28 and J is TRBJ2-7; D might be TRBD1 (5 bases). The V gene lost 7 bases and the J gene lost 0 bases, with 19 bases spanning the gap. Germline V gene data show CDR1 as MDHEN and CDR2 as SYDVKM. The CDR3 totals 16 residues. CDR3 nucleotides: TGTGCCAGCACCCCCGTTGGGGCGATCGTCTCCTACGAGCAGTACTTC. This translates into CASTPVGAIVSYEQYF.

The V and J genes are TRBV4-2 and TRBJ2-3; a possible D gene is TRBD2 (6 bases). Trimming took 0 bases from V and 0 from J, leaving 10 bases between them. CDR1 is LGHNA, CDR2 YNFKEQ, per germline. CDR3 length equals 16 residues. The CDR3 here is CASSQDSSGSTDTQYF. CDR3 sequence (DNA): TGTGCCAGCAGCCAAGATAGTAGCGGTAGCACAGATACGCAGTATTTT.

The gene calls are TRBV14 and TRBJ2-7; D is possibly TRBD2 (6 bases). V was shortened by 4 bases and J by 1 base, with 11 bases between the two germline ends. This CDR3 spans 14 amino acids. Per the germline V gene, CDR1 is SGHDN and CDR2 is FVKESK. For the CDR3, the DNA is TGTGCCAGCAGCCGAGGGACTCGATCCTACGAGCAGTACTTC. It is translated as CASSRGTRSYEQYF.

A note on this clone: The same CDR3 also results from other DNA sequences found in this sample. V and J are TRBV18 and TRBJ2-7; either TRBD1 or TRBD2 may fit D (6 bases each). V lost 3 bases and J lost 7, with 10 bases in between. The CDR3 is made up of 12 amino acids. The germline V gene has CDR1 KGHSH and CDR2 LQKENI. The CDR3 protein is CASSPTGREQYF. In DNA form, the CDR3 reads TGTGCCAGCTCACCCACAGGGAGGGAGCAGTACTTC.

This clone was found once. The CDR3 nucleotides are TGTGCCAGCAGACTATTAGGCGGGGCCGGGGAGCTGTTTTTT. Translated, it gives CASRLLGGAGELFF. V and J are TRBV27 and TRBJ2-2; TRBD2 might be the D (6 bases). There are 14 residues in the CDR3. Trimming shortened V by 6 bases and J by 6 bases, and 14 bases separated the two germline ends. Per the germline V gene, CDR1 is MNHEY and CDR2 is SMNVEV (reference sequence).

The V call is TRBV15, the J call TRBJ1-1, with D uncertain. V gave up 6 bases and J gave up 3 bases, with 5 bases separating them. The CDR3 has 11 amino acids. The germline V gene has CDR1 LNHNV and CDR2 YYDKDF (reference sequence). The CDR3 region is CATSLDTEAFF. CDR3 in DNA: TGTGCCACCAGTTTGGACACTGAAGCTTTCTTT.

The V call is TRBV6-5, the J call TRBJ2-7; 7 bases fit TRBD1. The CDR3 contains 16 residues. J was trimmed by 3 bases and V by 4 bases; bases with no gene match: 12. Germline lookup yields CDR1 MNHEY and CDR2 SVGAGI. The DNA of the CDR3 is TGTGCCAGCAGTTCCAGGACCGGGACAGTGAACTACGAGCAGTACTTC. It specifies CASSSRTGTVNYEQYF.

This chain uses TRBV19 with TRBJ2-7, with 7 bases matching TRBD2. V dropped 3 bases and J dropped 3; count of bases not matched to a gene: 5. Per the germline V gene, CDR1 is LNHDA and CDR2 is SQIVND (reference sequence). This CDR3 comprises 14 residues. Here the CDR3 reads CASSITTSFYEQYF. DNA for the CDR3: TGTGCCAGTAGTATCACGACTAGCTTCTACGAGCAGTACTTC.

The chain is built from TRBV27 and TRBJ2-2; D possibly corresponds to TRBD2 (5 bases). CDR1 is MNHEY, CDR2 SMNVEV, per germline (reference sequence). The CDR3 consists of 16 residues. With 6 bases removed from V and 5 bases from J, the gap between germline ends came to 19 bases. The CDR3 loop reads CASSPRARTKTGELFF. The CDR3 DNA follows: TGTGCCAGCAGCCCGCGGGCACGAACAAAGACCGGGGAGCTGTTTTTT.

CDR3 sequence reads: CASSFLAGTGYNEQFF. The CDR3 DNA is TGTGCCAGCAGCTTCCTCGCCGGGACTGGATACAATGAGCAGTTCTTC. The genes are TRBV28 and TRBJ2-1; perhaps TRBD2 as D (6 bases). V was pared by 6 bases and J by 4 bases, with 19 bases between. The CDR3 extends over 16 amino acids. Germline V CDR1 and CDR2: MDHEN, SYDVKM. Supplemented by reference TRBV28 and TRBJ2-1, the full variable domain reads DVKVTQSSRYLVKRTGEKVFLECVQDMDHENMFWYRQDPGLGLRLIYFSYDVKMKEKGDIPEGYSVSREKKERFSLILESASTNQTSMYLCASSFLAGTGYNEQFFGPGTRLTVL.

The chain joins TRBV15 to TRBJ2-5; D is possibly TRBD1 (5 bases). This CDR3 region has 19 residues. Germline V gives CDR1 LNHNV, CDR2 YYDKDF (reference sequence). Trimming removed 0 bases from V and 0 bases from J, with 20 bases in between. This CDR3 is CATSRDRQGAAAHQETQYF. The DNA for the CDR3 is TGTGCCACCAGCAGAGATCGGCAGGGTGCGGCGGCCCACCAAGAGACCCAGTACTTC.

The chain couples TRBV4-1 to TRBJ1-5, with 9 bases aligning to TRBD1. The V and J ends lost 3 bases and 6 bases, in that order; junction bases with no gene match: 9. The CDR3 covers 16 residues. Germline V gene sequence: CDR1 MGHRA, CDR2 YSYEKL. The CDR3 sequence: CASSHAPGQGLQPQHF. The DNA of the CDR3 is TGCGCCAGCAGCCACGCACCGGGACAGGGCCTTCAGCCCCAGCATTTT.

V gene TRBV28 combines with J gene TRBJ1-1, with D tentatively TRBD1 (5 bases). The CDR3 has 14 amino acids. The V gene's germline CDR1 is MDHEN and CDR2 SYDVKM. The V end lost 11 bases, the J end lost 5 bases, and 21 bases lay between the germline ends. The CDR3 bases are TGTGCCTCCCAGATCAGGGACCGTGGGACTGAAGCTTTCTTT. It is translated as CASQIRDRGTEAFF.